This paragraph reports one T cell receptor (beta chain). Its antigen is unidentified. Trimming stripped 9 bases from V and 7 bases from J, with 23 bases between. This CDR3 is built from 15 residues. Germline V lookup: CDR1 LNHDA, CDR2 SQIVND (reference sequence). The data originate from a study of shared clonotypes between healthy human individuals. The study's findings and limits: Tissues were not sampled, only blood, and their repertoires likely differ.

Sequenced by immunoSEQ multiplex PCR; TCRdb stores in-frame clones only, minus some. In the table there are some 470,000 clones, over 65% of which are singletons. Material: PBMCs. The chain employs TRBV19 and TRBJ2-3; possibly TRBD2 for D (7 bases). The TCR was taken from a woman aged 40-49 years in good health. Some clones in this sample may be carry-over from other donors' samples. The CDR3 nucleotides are TGTGCCAGGACAAAGTCCTCGGGGGGCGCGAATACGCAGTATTTT. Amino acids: CARTKSSGGANTQYF. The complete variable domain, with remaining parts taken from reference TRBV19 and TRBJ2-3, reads DGGITQSPKYLFRKEGQNVTLSCEQNLNHDAMYWYRQDPGQGLRLIYYSQIVNDFQKGDIAEGYSVSREKKESFPLTVTSAQKNPTAFYLCARTKSSGGANTQYFGPGTRLTVL.